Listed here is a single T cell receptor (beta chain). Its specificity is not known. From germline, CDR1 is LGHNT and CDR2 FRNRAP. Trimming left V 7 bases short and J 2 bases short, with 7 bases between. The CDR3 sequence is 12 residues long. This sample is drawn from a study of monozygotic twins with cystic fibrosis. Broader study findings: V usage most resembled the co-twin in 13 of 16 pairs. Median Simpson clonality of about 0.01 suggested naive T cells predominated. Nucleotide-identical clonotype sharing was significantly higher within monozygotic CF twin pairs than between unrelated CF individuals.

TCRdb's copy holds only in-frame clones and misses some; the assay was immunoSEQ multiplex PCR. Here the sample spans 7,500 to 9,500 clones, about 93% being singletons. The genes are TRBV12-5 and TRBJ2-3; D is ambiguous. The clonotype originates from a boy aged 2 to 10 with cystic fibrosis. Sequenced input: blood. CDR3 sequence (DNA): TGTGCTAGTGCGCGGACCACAGATACGCAGTATTTT. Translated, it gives CASARTTDTQYF.